The present T cell receptor beta chain was sequenced within a study of blood T cell repertoires in COVID-19. In the study overall: COVID-19 samples, acute and convalescent, were from the United States, Italy and Spain. From T cells, B-cell-depleted T cells, or PBMCs came the material, which was cDNA or gDNA.

The V end was cut by 6 bases, the J end by 8 bases, with 13 bases between. The CDR3 runs to 13 residues. In the authors' methods: For nucleated cells, counts were estimated from reference gene primer amplification. The repertoire was sequenced with immunoSEQ multiplex PCR; TCRdb's copy has only in-frame clones and lacks some. V and J calls and clone size come straight from that table; D and trimming were deduced from the DNA. The repertoire holds more than 65,000 clones, with approximately 82% as singletons. This clone was detected a few times. The chain joins TRBV12-3 or TRBV12-4 to TRBJ1-4; D may be TRBD1 (6 bases). The sample was peripheral blood. The clonotype comes from a human donor in a cohort sampled during active COVID-19. CDR3: CASRPTGNEKLFF. DNA of the CDR3: TGTGCCAGCAGGCCCACAGGGAACGAAAAACTGTTTTTT.